Listed below are T cell receptor beta chains from one sample, sequenced in a study of CD8 T cells in Susac syndrome. A single record per CDR3 protein comes from TCRdb applying MiXCR to the immunoSEQ multiplex PCR reads. The data hold approximately 83,000 distinct CDR3 sequences, with approximately 95% observed a single time. The source material was CD8+ T cells from PBMCs. The receptors here all came from a human donor with Susac syndrome. Both conserved end residues are part of each CDR3. D genes are given only for firm matches. Size tells how often a clone was seen (once, few, many) or the class of an expanded clone, and some rows leave it out.

size: once
D: NA
J: TRBJ1-5
V: TRBV12-3/TRBV12-4
DNA: TGTGCCAGCAGTTCCGGAAGGCCGGGAGAACCCCAGCATTTT
CDR3: CASSSGRPGEPQHF

size: NA
D: NA
J: TRBJ2-1
V: TRBV11-2
DNA: TGTGCCAGCAGCTTAGGCGGGTTTGGTATGTTCTTC
CDR3: CASSLGGFGMFF

size: once
D: NA
J: TRBJ1-1
V: TRBV29-1
DNA: TGCAGCGTTGGGGGGTATAGCACTGAAGCTTTCTTT
CDR3: CSVGGYSTEAFF

size: NA
D: TRBD1
J: TRBJ1-1
V: TRBV14
DNA: TGTGCCAGCAGCCAAAGGACAGGGGGAACGAACACTGAAGCTTTCTTT
CDR3: CASSQRTGGTNTEAFF

size: NA
D: TRBD2
J: TRBJ2-7
V: TRBV3-1
DNA: TGTGCCAGCAGCCCCCTGGGACTAGGCTCCTACGAGCAGTACTTC
CDR3: CASSPLGLGSYEQYF

size: NA
D: NA
J: TRBJ1-1
V: TRBV29-1
DNA: TGCAGCGCCCGGAAGCTAGAAAATCCAGAAGCTTTCTTT
CDR3: CSARKLENPEAFF

size: NA
D: TRBD1
J: TRBJ1-1
V: TRBV29-1
DNA: TGCAGCGTTGAAGATAGGACAGGGTCCTATTACACTGAAGCTTTCTTT
CDR3: CSVEDRTGSYYTEAFF

size: NA
D: NA
J: TRBJ2-7
V: TRBV18
DNA: TGTGCCAGCTCTCAACAGGGCTACGAGCAGTACTTC
CDR3: CASSQQGYEQYF

size: NA
D: TRBD1
J: TRBJ1-1
V: TRBV25-1
DNA: TGTGCCAGCAGAACCTGGGGACAGAGAAACACTGAAGCTTTCTTT
CDR3: CASRTWGQRNTEAFF

size: NA
D: TRBD2
J: TRBJ2-1
V: TRBV7-8
DNA: TGTGCCAGCAGAGTGGTGGTAGCGGGGGGCCGTAACAATGAGCAGTTCTTC
CDR3: CASRVVVAGGRNNEQFF

size: NA
D: NA
J: TRBJ2-1
V: TRBV29-1
DNA: TGCAGCGTTGAAGAGATGCCTAGCCCCCGTGCCAATGAGCAGTTCTTC
CDR3: CSVEEMPSPRANEQFF

size: NA
D: NA
J: TRBJ2-7
V: TRBV7-2
DNA: TGTGCCAGCAGCACCCCGACTAGTGGCTACGAGCAGTACTTC
CDR3: CASSTPTSGYEQYF

size: NA
D: TRBD1
J: TRBJ2-7
V: TRBV4-2
DNA: TGTGCCAGCAGCCAAGAAGAACAGGGGGCTGACGAGCAGTACTTC
CDR3: CASSQEEQGADEQYF

size: NA
D: NA
J: TRBJ2-1
V: TRBV14
DNA: TGTGCCAGCAGCCTACTTCCCTACAATGAGCAGTTCTTC
CDR3: CASSLLPYNEQFF

size: NA
D: NA
J: TRBJ1-3
V: TRBV30
DNA: TGTGCCTGGGAATCTGGAAACACCATATATTTT
CDR3: CAWESGNTIYF

size: few
D: NA
J: TRBJ2-3
V: TRBV11-2
DNA: TGTGCCAGCAGCTCTGAGTCTCGGGACGGCACAGATACGCAGTATTTT
CDR3: CASSSESRDGTDTQYF

size: NA
D: NA
J: TRBJ1-2
V: TRBV5-4
DNA: TGTGCCAGCAGCTACAATAACTATGGCTACACCTTC
CDR3: CASSYNNYGYTF

size: NA
D: TRBD2
J: TRBJ2-5
V: TRBV4-2
DNA: TGTGCCAGCAGCCAAGCTAGCGGGGCAACTAAAGAGACCCAGTACTTC
CDR3: CASSQASGATKETQYF

size: NA
D: TRBD2
J: TRBJ2-1
V: TRBV6-2/TRBV6-3
DNA: TGTGCCAGCAGTGAGACTAGCGGGGGTAATGAGCAGTTCTTC
CDR3: CASSETSGGNEQFF

size: NA
D: NA
J: TRBJ2-7
V: TRBV15
DNA: TGTGCCACCAGCCCTTTCGAGTCCTACGAGCAGTACTTC
CDR3: CATSPFESYEQYF

size: NA
D: TRBD2
J: TRBJ2-2
V: TRBV4-1
DNA: TGCGCCAGCAGCCAAGGCAATAGCGGGAGAGGGGAGCTGTTTTTT
CDR3: CASSQGNSGRGELFF

size: NA
D: NA
J: TRBJ2-1
V: TRBV20-1
DNA: TGCAGTGCTGAACCCCCCCTTGGAGGACCTGCGGTTGTGAATGAGCAGTTCTTC
CDR3: CSAEPPLGGPAVVNEQFF

size: NA
D: NA
J: TRBJ2-5
V: TRBV6-1
DNA: TGTGCCAGCAGTGAAGTTCGCCCTCCGGAGACCCAGTACTTC
CDR3: CASSEVRPPETQYF

size: NA
D: NA
J: TRBJ1-1
V: TRBV29-1
DNA: TGCAGCGTTGTCGTGAACACTGAAGCTTTCTTT
CDR3: CSVVVNTEAFF

size: NA
D: TRBD1
J: TRBJ2-7
V: TRBV7-4
DNA: TGTGCCAGCAGCATACGGGACAGGGACTACGAGCAGTACTTC
CDR3: CASSIRDRDYEQYF

size: NA
D: TRBD2
J: TRBJ2-5
V: TRBV7-9
DNA: TGTGCCAGCAGCTCGTCAGAGGCCCCGGGAGGGGAGACCCAGTACTTC
CDR3: CASSSSEAPGGETQYF

size: NA
D: NA
J: TRBJ2-3
V: TRBV27
DNA: TGTGCCAGCAGTGTTCGGGTGGGCTCGGGGATCCCAGATACGCAGTATTTT
CDR3: CASSVRVGSGIPDTQYF

size: NA
D: NA
J: TRBJ1-5
V: TRBV28
DNA: TGTGCCAGCAGTTTTGTCAGGACAAGTCTTGGCAATCAGCCCCAGCATTTT
CDR3: CASSFVRTSLGNQPQHF

size: once
D: TRBD1
J: TRBJ1-5
V: TRBV19
DNA: TGTGCCAGTAGTAGTACACAGGGGGCGAGGGGCAATCAGCCCCAGCATTTT
CDR3: CASSSTQGARGNQPQHF

size: NA
D: NA
J: TRBJ2-7
V: TRBV5-4
DNA: TGTGCCAGCAACGATAAGGACTCCTACGAGCAGTACTTC
CDR3: CASNDKDSYEQYF

size: NA
D: TRBD2
J: TRBJ2-2
V: TRBV4-3
DNA: TGCGCCAGCAGCCAATATAGCGGGAGGGTAATGGCCGGGGAGCTGTTTTTT
CDR3: CASSQYSGRVMAGELFF

size: NA
D: NA
J: TRBJ1-1
V: TRBV27
DNA: TGTGCCAGCAGTTTATCGAACGACAGCCCTACTGAAGCTTTCTTT
CDR3: CASSLSNDSPTEAFF

size: once
D: NA
J: TRBJ1-2
V: TRBV20-1
DNA: TGCAGTGCTAGAGTCGACAGATTAGCCTATGGCTACACCTTC
CDR3: CSARVDRLAYGYTF

size: NA
D: TRBD2
J: TRBJ2-1
V: TRBV30
DNA: TGTGCCTGGAGCCCCGGACTAGCGAGTGAGCAGTTCTTC
CDR3: CAWSPGLASEQFF

size: NA
D: NA
J: TRBJ1-3
V: TRBV6-5
DNA: TGTGCCAGCAGCTCCTCAAGTATAGGAAACACCATATATTTT
CDR3: CASSSSSIGNTIYF

size: few
D: NA
J: TRBJ1-2
V: TRBV10-3
DNA: TGTGTCACAGCCGGACTCTATGGCTACACCTTC
CDR3: CVTAGLYGYTF

size: NA
D: NA
J: TRBJ1-1
V: TRBV3-1
DNA: TGTGCCAGCAGTGGTTCCGCAGCGGAAGCTTTCTTT
CDR3: CASSGSAAEAFF

size: few
D: TRBD2
J: TRBJ2-7
V: TRBV28
DNA: TGTGCCAGCAGTCCTAGCGGGACATCCTACGAGCAGTACTTC
CDR3: CASSPSGTSYEQYF

size: NA
D: NA
J: TRBJ2-5
V: TRBV5-4
DNA: TGTGCCAGCAGCCTCGGGACGGCGCTTGACTTC
CDR3: CASSLGTALDF

size: NA
D: NA
J: TRBJ2-7
V: TRBV7-9
DNA: TGTGCCAGCAGTTTGGGGATTTCGGATTACGAGCAGTACTTC
CDR3: CASSLGISDYEQYF

size: NA
D: NA
J: TRBJ2-3
V: TRBV20-1
DNA: TGCAGTGCTTGGGACCCGATGGGGGAGTATACGCAGTATTTT
CDR3: CSAWDPMGEYTQYF

size: NA
D: NA
J: TRBJ1-4
V: TRBV3-1
DNA: TGTGCCAGCAGCCAAGAGATGGGTAGGGAAGGTGAAAAACTGTTTTTT
CDR3: CASSQEMGREGEKLFF

size: NA
D: NA
J: TRBJ2-5
V: TRBV28
DNA: TGTGCCAGCAGCCCGGAGTCCCAAGAGACCCAGTACTTC
CDR3: CASSPESQETQYF

size: NA
D: NA
J: TRBJ2-7
V: TRBV20-1
DNA: TGCAGTGCTAGAGATTTTGATGCGGGTATACACGAGCAGTACTTC
CDR3: CSARDFDAGIHEQYF

size: NA
D: TRBD1
J: TRBJ2-7
V: TRBV27
DNA: TGTGCCAGCAGTGAAGACACAGGGGGTCGCTACGAGCAGTACTTC
CDR3: CASSEDTGGRYEQYF

size: NA
D: NA
J: TRBJ2-3
V: TRBV6-4
DNA: TGTGCCAGCAGTGACACGGGACTAGATACGCAGTATTTT
CDR3: CASSDTGLDTQYF

size: NA
D: NA
J: TRBJ2-7
V: TRBV4-2
DNA: TGTGCCAGCAGCCAGGAGGGAAAGGGACAGCCCTACGAGCAGTACTTC
CDR3: CASSQEGKGQPYEQYF

size: NA
D: NA
J: TRBJ1-3
V: TRBV20-1
DNA: TGCAGTGCACCAGCAGGGTACTCTGGAAACACCATATATTTT
CDR3: CSAPAGYSGNTIYF

size: NA
D: NA
J: TRBJ2-1
V: TRBV12-3/TRBV12-4
DNA: TGTGCCAGCAGTTTAGCCTCGGGATATTCCTACAATGAGCAGTTCTTC
CDR3: CASSLASGYSYNEQFF

size: NA
D: NA
J: TRBJ1-1
V: TRBV13
DNA: TGTGCCAGCAGCTCCACAAAGAACACTGAAGCCTTCTTT
CDR3: CASSSTKNTEAFF

size: few
D: NA
J: TRBJ2-1
V: TRBV24-1
DNA: TGTGCCACCTTGGGACCCGGCAATGAGCAGTTCTTC
CDR3: CATLGPGNEQFF

size: NA
D: TRBD2
J: TRBJ2-1
V: TRBV13
DNA: TGTGCCAGCAGCTTTCTAGCGGGGGGCCTCTTGGCTGAGCAGTTCTTC
CDR3: CASSFLAGGLLAEQFF

size: NA
D: TRBD1
J: TRBJ2-3
V: TRBV6-5
DNA: TGTGCCAGCAGTTCCTCGGACAGGAACACAGATACGCAGTATTTT
CDR3: CASSSSDRNTDTQYF

size: once
D: NA
J: TRBJ1-3
V: TRBV9
DNA: TGTGCCAGCAGCGTGAGGGACTCTGGAAACACCATATATTTT
CDR3: CASSVRDSGNTIYF

size: NA
D: TRBD2
J: TRBJ2-3
V: TRBV28
DNA: TGTGCCAGCAGTTTAGAAGCGGGAGGTGCAGATACGCAGTATTTT
CDR3: CASSLEAGGADTQYF

size: NA
D: TRBD2
J: TRBJ2-2
V: TRBV12-3/TRBV12-4
DNA: TGTGCCAGCAGTCCGCTAGCGGGGGGGCTTTCCGGGGAGCTGTTTTTT
CDR3: CASSPLAGGLSGELFF

size: NA
D: NA
J: TRBJ2-7
V: TRBV9
DNA: TGTGCCAGCAGCGGACAGAACTCCTACGAGCAGTACTTC
CDR3: CASSGQNSYEQYF

size: NA
D: NA
J: TRBJ1-4
V: TRBV27
DNA: TGTGCCAGCAGCGATTGGGACGGCACTGCAACTAATGAAAAACTGTTTTTT
CDR3: CASSDWDGTATNEKLFF

size: NA
D: TRBD2
J: TRBJ2-7
V: TRBV13
DNA: TGTGCCAGCAGCTTCCGGACTAGTCCGTCCTACGAGCAGTACTTC
CDR3: CASSFRTSPSYEQYF